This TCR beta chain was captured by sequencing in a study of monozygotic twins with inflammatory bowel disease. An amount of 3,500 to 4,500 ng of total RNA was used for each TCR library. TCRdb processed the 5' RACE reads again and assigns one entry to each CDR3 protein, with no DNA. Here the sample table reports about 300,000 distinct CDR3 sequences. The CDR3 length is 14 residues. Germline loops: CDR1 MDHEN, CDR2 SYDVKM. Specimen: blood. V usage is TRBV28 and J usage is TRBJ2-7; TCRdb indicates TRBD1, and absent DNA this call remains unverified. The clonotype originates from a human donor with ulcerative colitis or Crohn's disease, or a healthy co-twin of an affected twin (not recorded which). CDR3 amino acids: CASSLRTGRSSQYF.